Listed below are T cell receptor beta chains from one sample, sequenced in a study of spatial heterogeneity in lung cancer. TCRdb ran MiXCR on the 5' RACE reads and lists one entry per CDR3 protein. The table lists around 21,000 distinct CDR3 sequences, approximately 3% of them singletons. This sample comprised lung tumor tissue, obtained at surgery. Source of these receptors: a male donor with early-stage non-small cell lung cancer. Both conserved end residues are trimmed from each CDR3.

TRBJ2-1	TRBV10-3	AIQREDREQF
TRBJ2-3	TRBV30	AWSVGLASSTDTQY
TRBJ2-3	TRBV20-1	SAKAGGATDTQY
TRBJ2-3	TRBV20-1	SARGGTSGRADTQY
TRBJ2-1	TRBV7-2	ASSLIVSSYNEQF
TRBJ2-1	TRBV24-1	ATSGFPGLSEQF
TRBJ2-3	TRBV7-2	ASSLLAGETDTQY
TRBJ1-2	TRBV4-1	ASSQEIQGVNYGYT
TRBJ2-7	TRBV18	ASSPGTNLYEQY
TRBJ2-7	TRBV20-1	SANRDINYEQY
TRBJ2-1	TRBV6-1	ASSTLAGGSFDEQF
TRBJ2-4	TRBV20-1	SHKRTGRDIQY
TRBJ2-3	TRBV27	ASSRRQGVTDTQY
TRBJ1-5	TRBV20-1	SARDILRGVNQPQH
TRBJ2-5	TRBV24-1	ATSDRDFGETQY
TRBJ2-1	TRBV7-9	ASSRKTSHNEQF
TRBJ2-7	TRBV12-3/TRBV12-4	ASRESGTGVYEQY
TRBJ2-1	TRBV7-9	ASSYGTSGYNEQF
TRBJ1-5	TRBV12-5	ASRSDGIDQPQH
TRBJ2-7	TRBV27	ASSLYWREGYGEQY
TRBJ2-5	TRBV18	ASSPSGTSGTLTQY
TRBJ2-3	TRBV5-1	ASSLALSTDTQY
TRBJ2-1	TRBV9	ASSVATSGLEQF
TRBJ2-1	TRBV11-1	ASSLYFTGSSYNEQF
TRBJ2-5	TRBV10-2	ASSESIEDSGETQY
TRBJ2-7	TRBV6-2/TRBV6-3	ASSYGQSYEQY
TRBJ2-5	TRBV28	ASSLGASGIWEETQY
TRBJ2-2	TRBV20-1	SAGLAGVDGELF
TRBJ2-3	TRBV5-1	AGSRGYSTDTQY
TRBJ1-2	TRBV29-1	SALSHPYGYT
TRBJ1-1	TRBV5-1	ASRTGALPGTEAF
TRBJ2-5	TRBV11-3	ASSLNLRETQY
TRBJ1-4	TRBV10-2	ASARGANEKLF